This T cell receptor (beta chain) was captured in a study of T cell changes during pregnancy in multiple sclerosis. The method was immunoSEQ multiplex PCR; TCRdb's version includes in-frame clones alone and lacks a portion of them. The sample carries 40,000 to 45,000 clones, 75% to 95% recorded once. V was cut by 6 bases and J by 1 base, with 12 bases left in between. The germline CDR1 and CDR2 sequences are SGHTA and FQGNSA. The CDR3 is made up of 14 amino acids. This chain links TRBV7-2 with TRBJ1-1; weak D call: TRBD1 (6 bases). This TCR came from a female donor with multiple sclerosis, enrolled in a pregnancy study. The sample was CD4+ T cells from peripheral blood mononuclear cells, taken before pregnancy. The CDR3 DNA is TGTGCCAGCAGTAGGGGGACCGGGAACACTGAAGCTTTCTTT. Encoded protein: CASSRGTGNTEAFF.